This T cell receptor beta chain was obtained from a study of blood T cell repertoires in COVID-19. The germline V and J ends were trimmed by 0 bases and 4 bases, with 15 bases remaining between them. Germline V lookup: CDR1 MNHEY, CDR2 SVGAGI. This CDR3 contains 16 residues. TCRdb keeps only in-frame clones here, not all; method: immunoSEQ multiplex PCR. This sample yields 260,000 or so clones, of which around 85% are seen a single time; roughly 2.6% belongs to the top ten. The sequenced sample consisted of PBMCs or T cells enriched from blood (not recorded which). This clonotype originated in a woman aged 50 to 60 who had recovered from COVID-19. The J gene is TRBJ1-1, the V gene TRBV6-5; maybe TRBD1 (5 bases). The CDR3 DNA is TGTGCCAGCAGTTACTCGACTAGGGGCGCGGGCACTGAAGCTTTCTTT. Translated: CASSYSTRGAGTEAFF.